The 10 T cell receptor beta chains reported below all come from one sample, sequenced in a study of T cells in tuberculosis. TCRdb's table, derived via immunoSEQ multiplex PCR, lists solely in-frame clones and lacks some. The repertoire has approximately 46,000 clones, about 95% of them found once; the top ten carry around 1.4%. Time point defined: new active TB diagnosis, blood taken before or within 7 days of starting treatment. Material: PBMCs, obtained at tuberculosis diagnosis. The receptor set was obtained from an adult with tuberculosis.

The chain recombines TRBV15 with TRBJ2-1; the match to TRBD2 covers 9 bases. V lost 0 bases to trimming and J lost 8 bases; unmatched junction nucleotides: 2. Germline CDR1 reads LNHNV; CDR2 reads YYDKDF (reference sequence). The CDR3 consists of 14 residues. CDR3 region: CATSRDGGRDEQFF. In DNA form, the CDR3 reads TGTGCCACCAGCAGAGATGGCGGGAGGGATGAGCAGTTCTTC.

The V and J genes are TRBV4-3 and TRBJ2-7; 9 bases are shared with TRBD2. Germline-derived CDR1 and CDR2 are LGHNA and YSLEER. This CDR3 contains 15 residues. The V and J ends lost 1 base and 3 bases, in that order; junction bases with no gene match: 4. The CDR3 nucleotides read TGCGCCAGCAGCCAAGGTAGCGGGAGAGGCTACGAGCAGTACTTC. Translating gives CASSQGSGRGYEQYF.

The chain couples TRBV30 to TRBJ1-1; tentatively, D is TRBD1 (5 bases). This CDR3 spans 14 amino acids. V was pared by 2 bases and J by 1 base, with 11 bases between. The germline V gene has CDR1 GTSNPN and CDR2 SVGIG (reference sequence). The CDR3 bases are TGTGCCTGGAGTACTGGGACTCCGAACACTGAAGCTTTCTTT. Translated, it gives CAWSTGTPNTEAFF.

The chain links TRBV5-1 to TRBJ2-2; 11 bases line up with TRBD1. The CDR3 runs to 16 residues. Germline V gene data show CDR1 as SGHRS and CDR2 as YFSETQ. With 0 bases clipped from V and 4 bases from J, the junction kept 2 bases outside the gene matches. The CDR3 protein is CASSLEGTGGTGELFF. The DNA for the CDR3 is TGCGCCAGCAGCTTGGAAGGGACAGGGGGCACCGGGGAGCTGTTTTTT.

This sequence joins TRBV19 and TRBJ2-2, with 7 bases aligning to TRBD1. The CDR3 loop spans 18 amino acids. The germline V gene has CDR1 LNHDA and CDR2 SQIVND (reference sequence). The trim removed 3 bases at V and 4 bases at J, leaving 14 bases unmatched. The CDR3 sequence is CASSMIAGGTVATGELFF. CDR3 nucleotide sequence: TGTGCCAGTAGTATGATTGCTGGTGGGACAGTGGCCACCGGGGAGCTGTTTTTT.

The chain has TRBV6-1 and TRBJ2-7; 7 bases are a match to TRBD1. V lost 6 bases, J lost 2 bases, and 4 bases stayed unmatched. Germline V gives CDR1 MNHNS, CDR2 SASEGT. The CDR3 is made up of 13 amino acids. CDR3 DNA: TGTGCCAGCAGGGCCGGGACAGCCTACGAGCAGTACTTC. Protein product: CASRAGTAYEQYF.

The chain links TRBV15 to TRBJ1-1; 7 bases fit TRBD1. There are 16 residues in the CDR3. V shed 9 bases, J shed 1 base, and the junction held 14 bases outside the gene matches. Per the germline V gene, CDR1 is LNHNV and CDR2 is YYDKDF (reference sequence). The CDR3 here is CATTRQGRGGNTEAFF. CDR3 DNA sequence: TGTGCCACTACCAGACAGGGTAGGGGGGGGAACACTGAAGCTTTCTTT.

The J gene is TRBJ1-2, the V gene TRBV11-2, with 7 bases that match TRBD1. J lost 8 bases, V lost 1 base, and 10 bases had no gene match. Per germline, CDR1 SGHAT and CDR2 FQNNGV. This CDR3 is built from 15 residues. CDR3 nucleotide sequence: TGTGCCAGCAGCTTAGTTCCAGGGGGTGGATTAGGCTACACCTTC. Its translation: CASSLVPGGGLGYTF. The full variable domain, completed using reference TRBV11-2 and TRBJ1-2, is EAGVAQSPRYKIIEKRQSVAFWCNPISGHATLYWYQQILGQGPKLLIQFQNNGVVDDSQLPKDRFSAERLKGVDSTLKIQPAKLEDSAVYLCASSLVPGGGLGYTFGSGTRLTVV.

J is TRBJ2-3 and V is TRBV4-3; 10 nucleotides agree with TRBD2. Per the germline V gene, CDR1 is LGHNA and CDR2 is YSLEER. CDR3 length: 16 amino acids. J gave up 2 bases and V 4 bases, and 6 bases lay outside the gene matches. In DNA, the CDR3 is TGCGCCAGCAGCCCCAGGACTAGCGGAATCACAGATACGCAGTATTTT. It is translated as CASSPRTSGITDTQYF.

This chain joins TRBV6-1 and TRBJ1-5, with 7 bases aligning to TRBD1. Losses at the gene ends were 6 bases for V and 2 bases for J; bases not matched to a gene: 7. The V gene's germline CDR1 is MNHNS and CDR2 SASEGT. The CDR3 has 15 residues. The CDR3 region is CASSQLGTGNQPQHF. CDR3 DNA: TGTGCCAGCAGCCAACTCGGGACAGGCAATCAGCCCCAGCATTTT.